This TCR beta chain was identified in a study of Graves' ophthalmopathy and Graves' hyperthyroidism (dated by TCRdb to the late 2010s). Concerning the study at large: Peripheral blood was collected at initial diagnosis, before any treatment. An independent validation cohort was composed of some 19 hyperthyroidism patients and about 16 patients who later progressed from hyperthyroidism to ophthalmopathy. Once sampling was done, hyperthyroidism patients were given methimazole at a starting dose of 30 mg daily, while ophthalmopathy patients were given high-dose intravenous methylprednisolone. The study used TCR beta repertoire signatures to distinguish Graves' ophthalmopathy from Graves' hyperthyroidism and to predict progression to ophthalmopathy. A discovery set of 95 to 100 patients (roughly 43 ophthalmopathy, about 58 stable hyperthyroidism) was enrolled to explore V-J signatures distinguishing ophthalmopathy from hyperthyroidism. In total, 135 blood samples were TCR-sequenced: around 42 ophthalmopathy, roughly 80 hyperthyroidism and approximately 17 hyperthyroidism-to-ophthalmopathy patients. In over 5 hyperthyroidism patients, the T-cell repertoires found in thyroid tissue were compared with those found in blood. The study at large found these results: The 13-signature model separated ophthalmopathy from stable hyperthyroidism with over 85% sensitivity and almost 84% specificity in cross-validation, and 80%/75% in the test set. Most of the expanded thyroid clonotypes with a frequency above 0.001 were also detected in blood, and it was suggested that the thyroid immune response may be reflected by blood repertoires. In validation, the model predicted ophthalmopathy progression with 70.59% sensitivity and roughly 78% specificity; around twelve predicted patients were CT-confirmed with GO in a median of approximately 6.5 months. No statistical method was used to predetermine the sample size, and group allocation was not hidden from the investigators.

This clonotype was detected ten times or more. Its antigen is still unknown. Base qualities are not recorded, but no much larger clone differs from it by a single base. The trim is 3 bases for V and 0 bases for J, with a gap of 11 bases between the germline ends. The CDR3 numbers 15 residues from cysteine through phenylalanine. Only the CDR3 DNA stays, 45 bases, in frame from base 1. CDR1 and CDR2, per the germline V gene, are ENHRY and SYGVKD. The ophthalmopathy patients had moderately to severely active disease, with a Clinical Activity Score of 3 or higher, a NOSPECS grade of 4 or higher, and a disease duration of less than 3 months. Patients with other autoimmune diseases, uncontrolled infections, pregnancy or lactation were excluded from the study. Diagnosis was based on clinical symptoms, serum thyroxine, TRAb, thyroid ultrasound and orbital computed tomography. Ficoll-Paque density gradient centrifugation was used to isolate PBMCs from approximately 10 ml of fresh peripheral blood. Total RNA was extracted with Trizol reagent and quality-checked on an Agilent 2100 Bioanalyzer.

For repertoire sequencing, the TCR beta CDR3 regions were amplified from RNA transcripts. A first-round RT-PCR used HTBI primers with the Qiagen OneStep RT-PCR kit, followed by a second-round multiplex PCR, size selection and purification. Libraries were sequenced paired-end with 100 bp reads on an Illumina HiSeq2000. The original methods were these. SOAPnuke was used for read processing, and reads with adapters, uncalled bases, a mean Phred below 15, or no exact constant-primer or identifier match were discarded. High-quality paired reads were merged with COPE v1.2.5. Unique nucleotide sequences were defined as clonotypes and aligned to IMGT TRB V, D and J references using MiTCR v1.1. Analysis was restricted to V-J combinations with a frequency above 0.0001, which covered 99.2% of repertoires. For each V-J combination, a TCR clonal expansion and chaos score was defined as F50 clonal expansion divided by the chaos observed in the TCRdist matrix. Welch's t-statistics and random forest were used to reduce the features to 10 to 15 V-J combinations, which were then used as input to a naive Bayes classifier. Thyroid-blood repertoire similarity was quantified with the Morisita-Horn index. TCRdb reworked the public reads: Q25 trimming with fastp, MiXCR clone assembly, productive beta chains retained. Each record represents a unique CDR3 protein, reported with the most common genes and DNA among its rows. The V and J calls were determined by TCRdb, not by the authors. This sample gives 660,000 or so distinct CDR3 sequences in total; about 38% of them show up just once. The ten largest clonotypes hold over 2.5% of the sample.

The sequenced material came from peripheral blood. The chain is assembled from TRBV10-3 and TRBJ2-5; there is no confident call for the D gene. This sequence was found in an adult man with Graves' ophthalmopathy. Read as DNA, the sequence is TGTGCCATCAGTGATCGGGCCCACGACCAAGAGACCCAGTACTTC. Its product reads: CAISDRAHDQETQYF.